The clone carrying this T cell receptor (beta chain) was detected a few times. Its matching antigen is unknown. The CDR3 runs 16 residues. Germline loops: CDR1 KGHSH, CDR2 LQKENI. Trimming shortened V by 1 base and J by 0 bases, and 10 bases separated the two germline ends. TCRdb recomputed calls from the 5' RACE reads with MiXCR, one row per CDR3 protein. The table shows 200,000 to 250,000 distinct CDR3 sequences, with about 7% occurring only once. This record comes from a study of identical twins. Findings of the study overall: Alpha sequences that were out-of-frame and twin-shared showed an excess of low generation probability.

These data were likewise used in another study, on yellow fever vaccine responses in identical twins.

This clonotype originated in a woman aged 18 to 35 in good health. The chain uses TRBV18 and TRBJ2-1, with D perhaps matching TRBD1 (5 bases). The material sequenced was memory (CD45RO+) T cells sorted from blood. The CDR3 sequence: CASSPLGLSSYNEQFF. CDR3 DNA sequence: TGTGCCAGCTCACCACTGGGGCTGAGCTCCTACAATGAGCAGTTCTTC.